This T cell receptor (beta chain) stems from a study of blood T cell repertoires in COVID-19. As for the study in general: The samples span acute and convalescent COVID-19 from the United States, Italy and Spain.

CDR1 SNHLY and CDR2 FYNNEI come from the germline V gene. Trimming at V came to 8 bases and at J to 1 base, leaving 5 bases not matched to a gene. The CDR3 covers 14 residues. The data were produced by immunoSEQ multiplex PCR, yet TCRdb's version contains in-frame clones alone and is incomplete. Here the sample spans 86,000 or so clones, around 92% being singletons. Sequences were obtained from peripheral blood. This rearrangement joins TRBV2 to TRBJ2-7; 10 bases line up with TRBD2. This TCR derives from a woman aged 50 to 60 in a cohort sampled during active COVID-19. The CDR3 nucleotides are TGTGCCAGCCTCCGGACTAGCGGTTCCTACGAGCAGTACTTC. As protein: CASLRTSGSYEQYF.